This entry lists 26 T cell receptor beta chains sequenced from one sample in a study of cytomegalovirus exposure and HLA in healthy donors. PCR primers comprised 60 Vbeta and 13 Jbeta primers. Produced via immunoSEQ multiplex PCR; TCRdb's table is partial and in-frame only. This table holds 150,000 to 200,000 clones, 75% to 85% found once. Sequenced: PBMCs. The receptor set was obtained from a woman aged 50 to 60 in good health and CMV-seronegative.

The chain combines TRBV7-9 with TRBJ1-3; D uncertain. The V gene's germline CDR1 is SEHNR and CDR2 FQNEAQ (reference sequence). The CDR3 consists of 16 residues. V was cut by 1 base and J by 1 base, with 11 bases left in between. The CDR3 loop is CASSLVGEVSGNTIYF. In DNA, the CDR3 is TGTGCCAGCAGCTTAGTCGGGGAAGTATCTGGAAACACCATATATTTT.

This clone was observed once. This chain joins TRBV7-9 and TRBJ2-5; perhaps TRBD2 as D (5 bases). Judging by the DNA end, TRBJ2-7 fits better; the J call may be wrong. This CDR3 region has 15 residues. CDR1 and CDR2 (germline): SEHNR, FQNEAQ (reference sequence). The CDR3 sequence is CASSLGGAPSDEQYF. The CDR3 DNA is TGTGCCAGCAGCTTAGGGGGAGCCCCTTCGGACGAGCAGTACTTC.

CDR3 protein: CASSSPREIYNEQFF. The CDR3, as DNA: TGTGCCAGCAGTTCCCCACGGGAGATATACAATGAGCAGTTCTTC. This chain links TRBV27 with TRBJ2-1; maybe TRBD2 (6 bases). This CDR3 spans 15 amino acids. Between the trimmed V and J ends, which lost 4 bases and 4 bases, there was a span of 14 bases. The germline gives CDR1 MNHEY, CDR2 SMNVEV (reference sequence).

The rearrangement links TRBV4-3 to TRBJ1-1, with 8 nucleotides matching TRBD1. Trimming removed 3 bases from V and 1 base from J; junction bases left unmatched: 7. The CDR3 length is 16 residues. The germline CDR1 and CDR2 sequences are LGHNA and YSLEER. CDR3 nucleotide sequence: TGCGCCAGCAGCCACCGGACAGGGTGGGAGAACACTGAAGCTTTCTTT. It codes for CASSHRTGWENTEAFF.

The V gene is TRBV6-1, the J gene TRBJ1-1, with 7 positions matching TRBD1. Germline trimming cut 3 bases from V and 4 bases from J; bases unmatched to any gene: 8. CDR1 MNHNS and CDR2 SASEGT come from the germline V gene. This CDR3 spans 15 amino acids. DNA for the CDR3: TGTGCCAGCAGTGAGGCTGCAAACAGGGGCACTGAAGCTTTCTTT. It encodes CASSEAANRGTEAFF.

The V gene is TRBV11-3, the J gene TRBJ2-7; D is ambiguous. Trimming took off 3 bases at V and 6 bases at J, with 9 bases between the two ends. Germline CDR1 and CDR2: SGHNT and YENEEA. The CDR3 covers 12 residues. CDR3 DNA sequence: TGTGCCAGCAGCTTTGTTGCCGGCGAGCAGTACTTC. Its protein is CASSFVAGEQYF. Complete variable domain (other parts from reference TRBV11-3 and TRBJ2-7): EAGVVQSPRYKIIEKKQPVAFWCNPISGHNTLYWYLQNLGQGPELLIRYENEEAVDDSQLPKDRFSAERLKGVDSTLKIQPAELGDSAVYLCASSFVAGEQYFGPGTRLTVT.

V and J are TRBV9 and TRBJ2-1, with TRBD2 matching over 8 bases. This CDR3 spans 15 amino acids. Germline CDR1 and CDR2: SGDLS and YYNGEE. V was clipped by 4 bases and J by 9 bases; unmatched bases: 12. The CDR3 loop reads CASSLDLAGHTEQFF. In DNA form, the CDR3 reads TGTGCCAGCAGCCTCGACCTAGCGGGCCACACTGAGCAGTTCTTC.

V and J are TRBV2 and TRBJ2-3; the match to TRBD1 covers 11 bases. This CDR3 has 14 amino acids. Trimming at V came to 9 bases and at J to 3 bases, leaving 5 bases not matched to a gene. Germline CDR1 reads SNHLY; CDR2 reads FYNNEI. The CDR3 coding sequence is TGTGCCAGTACGGACAGGGGGCGAACAGATACGCAGTATTTT. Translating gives CASTDRGRTDTQYF. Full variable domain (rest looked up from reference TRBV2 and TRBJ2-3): EPEVTQTPSHQVTQMGQEVILRCVPISNHLYFYWYRQILGQKVEFLVSFYNNEISEKSEIFDDQFSVERPDGSNFTLKIRSTKLEDSAMYFCASTDRGRTDTQYFGPGTRLTVL.

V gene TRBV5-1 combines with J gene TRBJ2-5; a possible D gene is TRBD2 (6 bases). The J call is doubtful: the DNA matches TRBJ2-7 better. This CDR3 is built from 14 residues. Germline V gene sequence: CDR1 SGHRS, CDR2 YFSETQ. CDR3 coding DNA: TGCGCCAGCAGCCATACCTCTAGCGTCTACGAGCAGTACTTC. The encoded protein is CASSHTSSVYEQYF.

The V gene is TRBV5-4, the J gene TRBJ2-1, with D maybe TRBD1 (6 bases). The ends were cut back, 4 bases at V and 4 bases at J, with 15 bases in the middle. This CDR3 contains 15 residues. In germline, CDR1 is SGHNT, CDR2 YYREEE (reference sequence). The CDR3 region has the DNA TGTGCCAGCAGCCAGGGTGGGGGCCAATACAATGAGCAGTTCTTC. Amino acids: CASSQGGGQYNEQFF.

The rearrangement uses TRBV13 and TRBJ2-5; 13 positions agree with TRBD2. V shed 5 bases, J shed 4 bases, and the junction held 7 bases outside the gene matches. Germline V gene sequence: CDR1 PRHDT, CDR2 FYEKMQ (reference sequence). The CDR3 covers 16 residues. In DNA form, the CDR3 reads TGTGCCAGCAGCCCCGGGACTAGCGGGGCGTTAGAGACCCAGTACTTC. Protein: CASSPGTSGALETQYF.

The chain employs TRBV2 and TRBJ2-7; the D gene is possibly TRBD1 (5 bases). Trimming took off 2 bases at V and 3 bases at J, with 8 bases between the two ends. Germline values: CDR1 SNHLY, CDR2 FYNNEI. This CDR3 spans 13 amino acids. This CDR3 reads CASSEQGIYEQYF. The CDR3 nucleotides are TGTGCCAGCAGTGAACAGGGTATCTACGAGCAGTACTTC. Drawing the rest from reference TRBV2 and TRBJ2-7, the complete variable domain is EPEVTQTPSHQVTQMGQEVILRCVPISNHLYFYWYRQILGQKVEFLVSFYNNEISEKSEIFDDQFSVERPDGSNFTLKIRSTKLEDSAMYFCASSEQGIYEQYFGPGTRLTVT.

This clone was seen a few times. CDR3 residues: CASTRGGTSEQYF. Written as DNA, the CDR3 is TGTGCCAGCACCCGAGGGGGCACAAGCGAGCAGTACTTC. J is TRBJ2-7 and V is TRBV5-6; TRBD1 matches 7 bases. The CDR3 spans 13 residues. Per germline, CDR1 SGHDT and CDR2 YYEEEE. With 6 bases clipped from V and 6 bases from J, the junction kept 9 bases outside the gene matches.

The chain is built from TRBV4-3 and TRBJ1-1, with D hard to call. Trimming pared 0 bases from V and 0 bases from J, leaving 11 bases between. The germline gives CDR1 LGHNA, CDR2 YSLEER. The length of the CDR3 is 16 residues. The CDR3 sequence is CASSQDVGVMNTEAFF. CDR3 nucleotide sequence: TGCGCCAGCAGCCAAGATGTTGGAGTGATGAACACTGAAGCTTTCTTT.

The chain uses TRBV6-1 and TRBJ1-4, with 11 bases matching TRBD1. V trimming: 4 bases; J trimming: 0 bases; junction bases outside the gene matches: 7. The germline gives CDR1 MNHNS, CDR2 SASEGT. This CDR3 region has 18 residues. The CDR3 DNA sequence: TGTGCCAGCAGTGGGGACAGGGGGATGGTCGCAACTAATGAAAAACTGTTTTTT. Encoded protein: CASSGDRGMVATNEKLFF.

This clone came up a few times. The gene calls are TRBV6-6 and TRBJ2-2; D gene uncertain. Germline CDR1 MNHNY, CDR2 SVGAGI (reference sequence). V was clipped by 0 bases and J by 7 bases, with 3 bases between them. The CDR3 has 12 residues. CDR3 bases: TGTGCCAGCAGTTACTCCGGCGGGGAGCTGTTTTTT. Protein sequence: CASSYSGGELFF.

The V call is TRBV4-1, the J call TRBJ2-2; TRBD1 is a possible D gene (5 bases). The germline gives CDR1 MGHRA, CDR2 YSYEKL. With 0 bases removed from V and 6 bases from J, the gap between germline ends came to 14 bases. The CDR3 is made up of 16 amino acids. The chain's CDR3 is CASSQEARAQAGELFF. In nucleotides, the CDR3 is TGCGCCAGCAGCCAAGAGGCCAGGGCACAGGCCGGGGAGCTGTTTTTT.

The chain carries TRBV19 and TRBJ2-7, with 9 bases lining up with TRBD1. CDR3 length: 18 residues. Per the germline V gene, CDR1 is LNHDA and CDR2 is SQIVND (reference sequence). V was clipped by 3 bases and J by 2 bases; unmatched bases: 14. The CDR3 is CASSITLPSRTGAYEQYF. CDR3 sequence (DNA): TGTGCCAGTAGTATCACCCTCCCTTCGAGGACAGGGGCCTACGAGCAGTACTTC.

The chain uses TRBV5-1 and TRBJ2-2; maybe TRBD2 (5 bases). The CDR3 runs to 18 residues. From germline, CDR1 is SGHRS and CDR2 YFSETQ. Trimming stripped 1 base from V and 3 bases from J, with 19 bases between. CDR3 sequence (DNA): TGCGCCAGCAGCTTGTCGCTAGCCCCCCTTGCGGACACCGGGGAGCTGTTTTTT. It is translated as CASSLSLAPLADTGELFF.

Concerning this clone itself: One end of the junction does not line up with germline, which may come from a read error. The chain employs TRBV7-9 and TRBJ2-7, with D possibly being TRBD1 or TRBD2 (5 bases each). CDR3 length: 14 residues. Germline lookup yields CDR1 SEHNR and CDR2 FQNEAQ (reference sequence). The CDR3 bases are TGTTCCAGCAGCTTAGCGCTAGGCAGGGACGAGCAGTACTTC. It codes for CSSSLALGRDEQYF.

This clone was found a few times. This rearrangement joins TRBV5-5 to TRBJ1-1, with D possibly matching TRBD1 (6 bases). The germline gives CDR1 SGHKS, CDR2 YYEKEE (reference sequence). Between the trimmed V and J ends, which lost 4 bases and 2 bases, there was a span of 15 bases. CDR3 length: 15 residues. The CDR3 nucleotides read TGTGCCAGCAGCGGAATCGGACAGATCAACACTGAAGCTTTCTTT. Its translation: CASSGIGQINTEAFF.

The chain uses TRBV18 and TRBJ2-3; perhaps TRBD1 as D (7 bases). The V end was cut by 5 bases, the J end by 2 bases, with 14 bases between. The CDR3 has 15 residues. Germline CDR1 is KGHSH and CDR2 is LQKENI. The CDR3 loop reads CASSARDRNTDTQYF. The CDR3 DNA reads TGTGCCAGCTCAGCGCGGGACAGAAACACAGATACGCAGTATTTT.

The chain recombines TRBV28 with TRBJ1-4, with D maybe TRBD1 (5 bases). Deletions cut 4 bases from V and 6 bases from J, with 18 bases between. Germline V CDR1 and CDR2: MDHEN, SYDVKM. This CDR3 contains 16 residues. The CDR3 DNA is TGTGCCAGCAGTTGGGGGGAGGGTACCGTAGATGAAAAACTGTTTTTT. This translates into CASSWGEGTVDEKLFF.

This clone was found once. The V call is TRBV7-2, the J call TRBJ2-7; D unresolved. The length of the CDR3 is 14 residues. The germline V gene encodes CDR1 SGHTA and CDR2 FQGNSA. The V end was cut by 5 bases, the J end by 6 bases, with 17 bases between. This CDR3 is CASSVQLSGIEQYF. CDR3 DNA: TGTGCCAGCAGCGTCCAGCTTTCGGGTATCGAGCAGTACTTC.

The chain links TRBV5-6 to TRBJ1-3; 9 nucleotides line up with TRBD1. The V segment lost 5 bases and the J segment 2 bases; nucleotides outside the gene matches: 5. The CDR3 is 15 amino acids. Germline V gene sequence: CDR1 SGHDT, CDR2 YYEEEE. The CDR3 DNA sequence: TGTGCCAGCAGTTACAGGGGGCTAACTGGAAACACCATATATTTT. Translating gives CASSYRGLTGNTIYF.

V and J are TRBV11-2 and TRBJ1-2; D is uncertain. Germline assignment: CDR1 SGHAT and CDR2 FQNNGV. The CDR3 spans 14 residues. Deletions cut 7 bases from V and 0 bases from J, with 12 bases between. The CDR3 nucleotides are TGTGCCAGCACCACCCAACTCCCTAACTATGGCTACACCTTC. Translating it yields CASTTQLPNYGYTF.